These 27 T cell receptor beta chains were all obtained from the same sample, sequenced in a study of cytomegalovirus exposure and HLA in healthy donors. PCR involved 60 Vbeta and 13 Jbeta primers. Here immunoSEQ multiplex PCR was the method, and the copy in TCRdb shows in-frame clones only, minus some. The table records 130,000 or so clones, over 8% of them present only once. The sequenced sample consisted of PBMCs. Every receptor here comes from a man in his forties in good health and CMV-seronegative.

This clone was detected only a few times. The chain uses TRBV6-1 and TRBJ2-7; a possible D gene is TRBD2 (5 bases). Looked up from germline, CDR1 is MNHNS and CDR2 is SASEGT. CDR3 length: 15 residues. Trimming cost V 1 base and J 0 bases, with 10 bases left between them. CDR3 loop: CASSEEAGNSYEQYF. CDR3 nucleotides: TGTGCCAGCAGTGAAGAGGCCGGGAACTCCTACGAGCAGTACTTC.

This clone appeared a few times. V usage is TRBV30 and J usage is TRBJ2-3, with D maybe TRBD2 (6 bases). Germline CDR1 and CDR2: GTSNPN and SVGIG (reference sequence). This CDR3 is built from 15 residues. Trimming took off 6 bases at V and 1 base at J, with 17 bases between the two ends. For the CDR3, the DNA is TGTGCCTGCCCCCAGGAGGGATCGGGCACAGATACGCAGTATTTT. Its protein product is CACPQEGSGTDTQYF.

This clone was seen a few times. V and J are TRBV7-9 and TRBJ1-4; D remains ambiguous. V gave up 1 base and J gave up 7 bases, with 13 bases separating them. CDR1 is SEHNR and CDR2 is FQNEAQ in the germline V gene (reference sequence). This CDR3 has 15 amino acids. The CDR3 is CASSLERTGREKLFF. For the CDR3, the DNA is TGTGCCAGCAGCTTAGAAAGGACTGGACGTGAAAAACTGTTTTTT. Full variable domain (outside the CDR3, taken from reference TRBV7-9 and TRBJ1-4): DTGVSQNPRHKITKRGQNVTFRCDPISEHNRLYWYRQTLGQGPEFLTYFQNEAQLEKSRLLSDRFSAERPKGSFSTLEIQRTEQGDSAMYLCASSLERTGREKLFFGSGTQLSVL.

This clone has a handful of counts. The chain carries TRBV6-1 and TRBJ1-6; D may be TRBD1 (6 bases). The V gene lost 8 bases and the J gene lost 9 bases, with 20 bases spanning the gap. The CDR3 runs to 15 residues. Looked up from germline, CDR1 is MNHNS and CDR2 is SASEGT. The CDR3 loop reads CASFSPGQRSSPLHF. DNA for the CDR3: TGTGCCAGCTTCTCTCCGGGACAACGGAGTTCACCCCTCCACTTT.

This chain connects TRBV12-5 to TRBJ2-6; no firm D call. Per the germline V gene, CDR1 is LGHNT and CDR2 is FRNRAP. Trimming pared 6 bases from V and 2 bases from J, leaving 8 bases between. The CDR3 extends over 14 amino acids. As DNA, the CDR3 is TGTGCTAGTGGCCTCTACCCTGGGGCCAACGTCCTGACTTTC. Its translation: CASGLYPGANVLTF.

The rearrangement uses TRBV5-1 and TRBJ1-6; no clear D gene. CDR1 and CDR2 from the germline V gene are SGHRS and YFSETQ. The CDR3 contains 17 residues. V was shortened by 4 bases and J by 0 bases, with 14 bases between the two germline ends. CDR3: CASSRQASNSYNSPLHF. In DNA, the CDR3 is TGCGCCAGCAGCAGGCAGGCTTCTAACTCCTATAATTCACCCCTCCACTTT.

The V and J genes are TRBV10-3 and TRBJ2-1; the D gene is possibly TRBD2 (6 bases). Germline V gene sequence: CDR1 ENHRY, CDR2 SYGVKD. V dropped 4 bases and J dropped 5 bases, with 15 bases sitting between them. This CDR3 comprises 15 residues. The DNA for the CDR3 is TGTGCCATCAGTGCTCGAGGAGGGAACCACAATGAGCAGTTCTTC. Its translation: CAISARGGNHNEQFF.

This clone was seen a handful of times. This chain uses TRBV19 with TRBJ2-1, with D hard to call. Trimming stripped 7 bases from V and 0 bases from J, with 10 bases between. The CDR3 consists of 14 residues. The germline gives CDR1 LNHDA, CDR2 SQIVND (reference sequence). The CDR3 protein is CASTVSGSYNEQFF. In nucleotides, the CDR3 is TGTGCCAGTACTGTCTCGGGCTCCTACAATGAGCAGTTCTTC.

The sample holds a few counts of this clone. The CDR3 loop reads CASSLKPGLAGGSTSTDTQYF. The CDR3, as DNA: TGCGCCAGCAGCTTGAAACCGGGACTAGCGGGGGGTAGCACTAGCACAGATACGCAGTATTTT. The V and J genes are TRBV5-1 and TRBJ2-3; 15 bases are a match to TRBD2. Germline V CDR1 and CDR2: SGHRS, YFSETQ. The CDR3 has 21 residues. V shed 1 base and J 0 bases; nucleotides not matched to a gene: 12.

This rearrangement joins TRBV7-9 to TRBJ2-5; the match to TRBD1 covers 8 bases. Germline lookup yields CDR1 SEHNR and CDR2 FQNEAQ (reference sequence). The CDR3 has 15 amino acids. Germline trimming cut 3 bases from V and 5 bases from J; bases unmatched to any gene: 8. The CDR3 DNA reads TGTGCCAGCAGCTTCAAGGCAGGGGGCGAGGAGACCCAGTACTTC. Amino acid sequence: CASSFKAGGEETQYF.

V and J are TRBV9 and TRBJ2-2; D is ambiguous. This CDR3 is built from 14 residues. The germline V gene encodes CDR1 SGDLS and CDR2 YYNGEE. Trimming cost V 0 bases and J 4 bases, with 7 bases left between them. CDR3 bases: TGTGCCAGCAGCGTAGCTACGATCACCGGGGAGCTGTTTTTT. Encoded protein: CASSVATITGELFF. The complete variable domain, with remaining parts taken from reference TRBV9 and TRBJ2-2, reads DSGVTQTPKHLITATGQRVTLRCSPRSGDLSVYWYQQSLDQGLQFLIQYYNGEERAKGNILERFSAQQFPDLHSELNLSSLELGDSALYFCASSVATITGELFFGEGSRLTVL.

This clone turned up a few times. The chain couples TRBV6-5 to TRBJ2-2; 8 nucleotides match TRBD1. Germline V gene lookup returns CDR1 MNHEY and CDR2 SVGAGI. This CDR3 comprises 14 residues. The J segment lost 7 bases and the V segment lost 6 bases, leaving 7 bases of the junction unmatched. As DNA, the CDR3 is TGTGCCAGCAGCCCGCAGGGGGCGGTCGGGGAGCTGTTTTTT. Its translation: CASSPQGAVGELFF.

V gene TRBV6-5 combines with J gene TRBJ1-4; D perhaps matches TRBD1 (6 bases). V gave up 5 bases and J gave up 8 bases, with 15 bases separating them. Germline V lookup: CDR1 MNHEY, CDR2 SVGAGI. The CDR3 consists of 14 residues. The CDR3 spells CASSLDRTREKLFF. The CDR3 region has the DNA TGTGCCAGCAGTCTGGACAGAACTCGGGAAAAACTGTTTTTT.

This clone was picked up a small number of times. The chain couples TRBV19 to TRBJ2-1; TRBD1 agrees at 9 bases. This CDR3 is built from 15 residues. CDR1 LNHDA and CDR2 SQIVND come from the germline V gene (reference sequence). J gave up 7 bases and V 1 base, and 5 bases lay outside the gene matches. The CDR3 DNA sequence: TGTGCCAGTAGTATAGGACAGGGGGTTAGGAATGAGCAGTTCTTC. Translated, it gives CASSIGQGVRNEQFF.

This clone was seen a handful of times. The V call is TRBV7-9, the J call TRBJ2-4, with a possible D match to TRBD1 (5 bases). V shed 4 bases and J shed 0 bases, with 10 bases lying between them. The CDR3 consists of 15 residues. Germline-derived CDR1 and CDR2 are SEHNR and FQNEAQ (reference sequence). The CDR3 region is CASSYSRGAKNIQYF. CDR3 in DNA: TGTGCCAGCAGCTACTCAAGGGGAGCCAAAAACATTCAGTACTTC.

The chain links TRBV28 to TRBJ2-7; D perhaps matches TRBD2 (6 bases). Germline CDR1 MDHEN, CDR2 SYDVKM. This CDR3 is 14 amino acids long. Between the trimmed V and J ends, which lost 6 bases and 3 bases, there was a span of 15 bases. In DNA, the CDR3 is TGTGCCAGCAGAAACCGGGGGAATTTCTACGAGCAGTACTTC. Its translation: CASRNRGNFYEQYF. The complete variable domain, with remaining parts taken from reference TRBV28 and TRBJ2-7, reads DVKVTQSSRYLVKRTGEKVFLECVQDMDHENMFWYRQDPGLGLRLIYFSYDVKMKEKGDIPEGYSVSREKKERFSLILESASTNQTSMYLCASRNRGNFYEQYFGPGTRLTVT.

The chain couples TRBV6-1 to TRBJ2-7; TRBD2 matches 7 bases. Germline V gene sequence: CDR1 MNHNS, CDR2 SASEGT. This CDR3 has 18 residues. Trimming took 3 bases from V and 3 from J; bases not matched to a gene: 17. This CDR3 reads CASSEGPRTGGRSYEQYF. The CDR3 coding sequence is TGTGCCAGCAGTGAGGGTCCTAGAACGGGAGGACGGAGCTACGAGCAGTACTTC.

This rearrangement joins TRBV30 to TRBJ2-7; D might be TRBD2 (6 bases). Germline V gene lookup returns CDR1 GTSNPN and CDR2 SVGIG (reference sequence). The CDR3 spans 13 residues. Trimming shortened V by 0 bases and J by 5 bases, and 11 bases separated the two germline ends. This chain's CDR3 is CAWSVGGPNEQYF. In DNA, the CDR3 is TGTGCCTGGAGTGTGGGGGGTCCCAACGAGCAGTACTTC.

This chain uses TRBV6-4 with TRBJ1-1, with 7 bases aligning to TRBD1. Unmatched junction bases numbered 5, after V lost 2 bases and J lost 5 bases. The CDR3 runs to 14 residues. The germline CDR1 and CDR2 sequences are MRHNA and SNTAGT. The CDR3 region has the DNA TGTGCCAGCAGTGACGGGCAGGGGGGTACTGAAGCTTTCTTT. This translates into CASSDGQGGTEAFF.

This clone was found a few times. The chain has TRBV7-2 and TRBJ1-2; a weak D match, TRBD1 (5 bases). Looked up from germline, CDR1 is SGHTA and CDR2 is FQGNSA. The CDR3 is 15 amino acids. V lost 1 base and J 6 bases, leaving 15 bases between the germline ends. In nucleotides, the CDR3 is TGTGCCAGCAGCTTAGTCTCCACCCTGGACAATGGCTACACCTTC. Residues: CASSLVSTLDNGYTF.

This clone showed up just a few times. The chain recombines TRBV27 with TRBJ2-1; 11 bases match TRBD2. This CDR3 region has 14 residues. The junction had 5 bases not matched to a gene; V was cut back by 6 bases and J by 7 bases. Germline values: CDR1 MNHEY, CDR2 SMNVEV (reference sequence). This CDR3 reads CASRLAGGPNEQFF. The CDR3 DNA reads TGTGCCAGCAGGTTAGCGGGGGGGCCGAATGAGCAGTTCTTC.

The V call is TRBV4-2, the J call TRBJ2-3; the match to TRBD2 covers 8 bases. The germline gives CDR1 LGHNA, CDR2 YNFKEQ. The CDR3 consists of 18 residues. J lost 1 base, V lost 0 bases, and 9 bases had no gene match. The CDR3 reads CASSQDDRGSGGTDTQYF. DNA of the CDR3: TGTGCCAGCAGCCAAGATGACCGGGGTAGCGGGGGCACAGATACGCAGTATTTT.

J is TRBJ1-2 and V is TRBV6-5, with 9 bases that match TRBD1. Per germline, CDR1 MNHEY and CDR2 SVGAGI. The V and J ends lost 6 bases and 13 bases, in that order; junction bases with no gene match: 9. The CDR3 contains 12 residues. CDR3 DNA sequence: TGTGCCAGCAGACAGGGACAGGGAAGAAGCACCTTC. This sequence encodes CASRQGQGRSTF.

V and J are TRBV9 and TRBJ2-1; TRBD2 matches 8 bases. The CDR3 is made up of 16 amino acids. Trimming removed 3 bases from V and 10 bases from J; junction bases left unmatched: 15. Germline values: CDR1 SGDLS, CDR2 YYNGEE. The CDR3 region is CASSGDSGGGPREQFF. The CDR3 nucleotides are TGTGCCAGCAGCGGGGATTCGGGGGGGGGCCCCCGGGAGCAGTTCTTC.

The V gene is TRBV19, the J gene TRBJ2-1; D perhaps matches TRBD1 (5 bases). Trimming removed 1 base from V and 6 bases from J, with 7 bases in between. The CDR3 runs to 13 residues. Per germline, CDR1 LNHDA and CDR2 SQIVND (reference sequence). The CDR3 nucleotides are TGTGCCAGTAGTATAGGGGGCTTCAATGAGCAGTTCTTC. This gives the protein CASSIGGFNEQFF.

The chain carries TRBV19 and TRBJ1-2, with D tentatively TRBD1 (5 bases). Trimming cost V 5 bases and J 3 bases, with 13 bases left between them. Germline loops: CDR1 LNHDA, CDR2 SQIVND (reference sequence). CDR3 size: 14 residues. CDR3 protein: CASSVRDSYYGYTF. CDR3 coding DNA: TGTGCCAGTAGTGTTCGTGACAGCTACTATGGCTACACCTTC. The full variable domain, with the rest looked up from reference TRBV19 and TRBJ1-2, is DGGITQSPKYLFRKEGQNVTLSCEQNLNHDAMYWYRQDPGQGLRLIYYSQIVNDFQKGDIAEGYSVSREKKESFPLTVTSAQKNPTAFYLCASSVRDSYYGYTFGSGTRLTVV.

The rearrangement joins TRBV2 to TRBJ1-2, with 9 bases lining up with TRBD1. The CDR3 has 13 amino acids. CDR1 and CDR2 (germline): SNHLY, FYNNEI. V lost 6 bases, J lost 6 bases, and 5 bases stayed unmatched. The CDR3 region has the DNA TGTGCCAGCAGGGCGGACAGGGGAAATGGCTACACCTTC. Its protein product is CASRADRGNGYTF.